Listed below are T cell receptor beta chains from one sample, sequenced in a study of cytomegalovirus exposure and HLA in healthy donors. Repertoires were generated with immunoSEQ multiplex PCR, while TCRdb's copy carries only in-frame clones and drops some. The sample consists of fewer than 150,000 clones, under 70% of them appearing once. The material sequenced was PBMCs. The receptors shown here come from a man between 18 and 35 years old in good health and CMV-seropositive. The CDR3 runs from the conserved cysteine through the conserved F or W. The D gene is left open where the match is weak. Expanded clones are given a class, and other clones once, few, many or no size at all.

abundance	v_gene	d_gene	j_gene	CDR3aa	CDR3nt
once	TRBV9	TRBD2	TRBJ2-1	CASSPRTSGVSFEQFF	TGTGCCAGCAGCCCCCGGACTAGCGGGGTCTCTTTCGAGCAGTTCTTC
few	TRBV18	TRBD2	TRBJ2-4	CASSPLLAGGNQAKNIQYF	TGTGCCAGCTCACCACTTCTCGCGGGGGGCAACCAAGCCAAAAACATTCAGTACTTC
-	TRBV28	TRBD1	TRBJ2-3	CASSSPGQGPSTDTQYF	TGTGCCAGCAGTTCACCGGGACAGGGGCCCAGCACAGATACGCAGTATTTT
-	TRBV28	-	TRBJ1-5	CASSQDKVGNQPQHF	TGTGCCAGCAGCCAGGACAAGGTGGGCAATCAGCCCCAGCATTTT
-	TRBV28	TRBD1	TRBJ1-5	CASKGASQPQHF	TGTGCCAGCAAGGGGGCATCTCAGCCCCAGCATTTT
-	TRBV9	TRBD1	TRBJ2-7	CASSVGVDRGQIQQYF	TGTGCCAGCAGCGTAGGGGTGGACAGGGGGCAGATCCAGCAGTACTTC
-	TRBV4-1	-	TRBJ1-4	CASSRQINEKLFF	TGCGCCAGCAGCCGACAGATTAATGAAAAACTGTTTTTT
-	TRBV10-2	-	TRBJ1-2	CASGTRRAEHYGYTF	TGCGCCAGCGGCACTCGCAGGGCAGAGCACTATGGCTACACCTTC
-	TRBV6-5	TRBD2	TRBJ2-5	CASIKAGQETQYF	TGTGCCAGCATTAAAGCGGGACAAGAGACCCAGTACTTC
-	TRBV11-1	TRBD1	TRBJ1-2	CASSVGQGRFHLF	TGTGCCAGCAGCGTAGGACAGGGGCGCTTCCACCTCTTC
-	TRBV6-1	-	TRBJ2-5	CASSPTGVRETQYF	TGTGCCAGCAGTCCTACGGGGGTGCGTGAGACCCAGTACTTC
-	TRBV9	TRBD1	TRBJ1-4	CASSAYRGVNEKLFF	TGTGCCAGCAGCGCTTACAGGGGGGTAAATGAAAAACTGTTTTTT
once	TRBV19	-	TRBJ1-2	CASGESNYGYTF	TGTGCCTCAGGGGAATCTAACTATGGCTACACCTTC